The 15 T cell receptor beta chains listed next were all sequenced from one sample in a study of tissue T cells after allogeneic stem cell transplantation. Indicated time point: mouse harvest day 14 after allogeneic transplant. Tail vein injection delivered 10^7 T-cell-depleted bone marrow cells and 10^6 splenic CD5+ T cells. Libraries were prepared by immunoSEQ multiplex PCR; TCRdb keeps only in-frame clonotypes and omits some of them. The table lists fewer than 3,500 clones, around 50% of them singletons, with about 36% in the top ten. Sequencing was done on a sample of gut tissue. All receptors derive from a female BALB/c mouse given C57BL/6 T cells with graft-versus-host disease after an allogeneic hematopoietic cell transplant.

Comment on this clone: The listed genes are named as in mouse. Coverage ceases 1 residue before the CDR3 finishes, and the germline J gene fills in the end. The V and J genes are TRBV4 and TRBJ2-7; 10 bases agree with TRBD2. CDR1 and CDR2 (germline): LGHDT, YNNKQL (reference sequence). The V gene end was trimmed by 5 bases and the J gene end by 3 bases; junction bases not matched to a gene: 4. CDR3 size: 14 residues. The CDR3 bases that were read are TGTGCCAGCAGCCCCGGGACTGGGGTCTATGAACAGTAC. Its translation is CASSPGTGVYEQY. The whole CDR3 sequence reads CASSPGTGVYEQYF.

As concerns this clone: Here the gene names and germline are mouse. The read finishes 1 residue shy of the CDR3 end, and the germline J gene is used to complete it. The genes are TRBV16 and TRBJ1-1; D remains ambiguous. Germline V gene lookup returns CDR1 SGHSA and CDR2 FRNQAP. Trimming removed 3 bases from V and 7 bases from J, with 9 bases in between. The CDR3 covers 12 residues. The CDR3 reads CASSFGAGEVFF. The sequenced CDR3 bases are TGTGCAAGCAGCTTCGGAGCGGGAGAAGTCTTC.

For this clone: The gene names given are mouse names. The read finishes 1 residue shy of the CDR3 end, and the germline J gene is used to complete it. This chain uses TRBV26 with TRBJ1-3, with TRBD1 identical over 11 bases. Trimming removed 6 bases from V and 0 bases from J; junction bases left unmatched: 1. Germline CDR1 reads KGHPV; CDR2 reads FQNQEV (reference sequence). This CDR3 is built from 15 residues. Partial CDR3 DNA: TGTGCCAGCAGGGGGACAGGGGGTTCTGGAAATACGCTCTAT. Its protein product is CASRGTGGSGNTLY. The CDR3 in its entirety is CASRGTGGSGNTLYF.

Worth noting for this clone: Gene labels here are mouse ones. The read finishes 1 residue shy of the CDR3 end, and the germline J gene is used to complete it. The rearrangement uses TRBV5 and TRBJ2-1; 7 nucleotides align to TRBD2. Per germline, CDR1 LGHNA and CDR2 YNLKQL (reference sequence). This CDR3 has 16 residues. Germline trimming cut 0 bases from V and 0 bases from J; bases unmatched to any gene: 2. The CDR3 protein is CASSQEGGGNYAEQFF. CDR3 bases read: TGTGCCAGCAGCCAAGAGGGGGGGGGTAACTATGCTGAGCAGTTC.

Regarding this clone: Gene names are the mouse ones. The read terminates 1 residue before the CDR3 end, so the remaining end is supplied by the germline J gene. The chain carries TRBV13-1 and TRBJ2-4; a possible D gene is TRBD1 (5 bases). V dropped 1 base and J dropped 2 bases, with 8 bases sitting between them. This CDR3 is built from 14 residues. CDR1 and CDR2 from the germline V gene are NSHNY and SYGAGN. CDR3 residues: CASSDPGNQNTLYF. The CDR3 bases that were read are TGTGCCAGCAGTGATCCAGGGAATCAAAACACCTTGTAC.

This clone is judged medium-sized. Gene names and germline match the mouse. The CDR3 extends 1 residue past the end of the read, so its final part is completed from the germline J gene. This sequence joins TRBV2 and TRBJ2-5; 9 nucleotides agree with TRBD1. The V segment lost 4 bases and the J segment 5 bases; nucleotides outside the gene matches: 1. This CDR3 has 13 residues. Germline CDR1 is LGHNA and CDR2 is YSYQKL. Incomplete CDR3 DNA: TGTGCCAGCAGCCGGGACAGGGCAGACACCCAGTAC. Amino acids: CASSRDRADTQY. The whole CDR3 region reads CASSRDRADTQYF.

Details on this clone: Gene names and germline match the mouse. The read falls 1 residue short of the CDR3 end, and the missing part is taken from the germline J gene. The chain combines TRBV26 with TRBJ1-4; a weak D match, TRBD1 (5 bases). CDR1 and CDR2 (germline): KGHPV, FQNQEV (reference sequence). With 4 bases removed from V and 0 bases from J, the gap between germline ends came to 6 bases. CDR3 size: 14 residues. The CDR3 DNA, read in part, is TGTGCCAGCAGTCCAGGGATTTCCAACGAAAGATTATTT. This sequence encodes CASSPGISNERLF. The complete CDR3 reads CASSPGISNERLFF.

Worth noting for this clone: The gene names given are mouse names. The read ends 1 residue early relative to the CDR3; the germline J gene fills the gap. This sequence joins TRBV13-1 and TRBJ2-3; 9 bases fit TRBD2. CDR1 and CDR2 from the germline V gene are NSHNY and SYGAGN. This CDR3 region has 16 residues. Losses at the gene ends were 3 bases for V and 0 bases for J; bases not matched to a gene: 5. CDR3 DNA (partial): TGTGCCAGCAGTGCAGCTGGGGGGGTTAGTGCAGAAACGCTGTAT. This codes for CASSAAGGVSAETLY. The full-length CDR3 reads as CASSAAGGVSAETLYF.

Details on this clone: Gene names and germline refer to mouse. From the germline J gene comes the end of the CDR3, since the read stops 1 residue before it. The chain links TRBV3 to TRBJ1-3; D is ambiguous. Germline V gene data show CDR1 as SNHLY and CDR2 as FYNGKV (reference sequence). V was pared by 4 bases and J by 0 bases, with 10 bases between. The CDR3 consists of 15 residues. Partial CDR3 DNA: TGTGCCAGCAGCTCGCTTACAAATTCTGGAAATACGCTCTAT. This translates into CASSSLTNSGNTLY. The whole CDR3 protein reads CASSSLTNSGNTLYF.

Concerning this clone itself: The gene names given are mouse names. The read ends 1 residue before the CDR3 terminus; that terminus is restored from the germline J gene. The chain combines TRBV19 with TRBJ2-7; 11 bases map to TRBD2. V gave up 4 bases and J gave up 7 bases; unmatched junction bases: 13. The CDR3 runs 16 residues. Germline CDR1 is FNHDT and CDR2 is SITEND (reference sequence). The CDR3 DNA, read in part, is TGTGCCAGCAGTCCCGTGAGACTGGGGGGGGCGCGAGAACAGTAC. This translates into CASSPVRLGGAREQY. The CDR3 in its entirety is CASSPVRLGGAREQYF.

This clone ranks as medium-sized (0.01 to 0.1%). Gene names and germline refer to mouse. The CDR3 end falls 1 residue outside the read, so it is completed with the germline J gene. The V gene is TRBV13-3, the J gene TRBJ2-7; D is unclear. This CDR3 contains 12 residues. V shed 1 base and J shed 3 bases, with 5 bases lying between them. CDR1 is NNHDY, CDR2 SYVADS, per germline. Incomplete CDR3 DNA: TGTGCCAGCAGTGATACAGACTATGAACAGTAC. Protein sequence: CASSDTDYEQY. The whole CDR3 sequence is CASSDTDYEQYF.

This clone is labeled as medium-sized. The gene names given are mouse names. The read comes to an end 1 residue before the CDR3 does, leaving the germline J gene to fill in the end. This chain joins TRBV26 and TRBJ2-1, with 13 positions matching TRBD2. The CDR3 is 16 amino acids. V was clipped by 5 bases and J by 7 bases; unmatched bases: 8. Germline-derived CDR1 and CDR2 are KGHPV and FQNQEV (reference sequence). CDR3 residues: CASSLDWGGRRAEQFF. The CDR3 bases that were read are TGTGCCAGCAGTTTGGACTGGGGGGGCAGGCGGGCTGAGCAGTTC.

A note on this clone: Gene labels here are mouse ones. The CDR3 end is not reached by the read, which stops 1 residue before it; the germline J gene fills it in. The genes are TRBV26 and TRBJ1-1, with a tentative D call TRBD1 (5 bases). Germline V gives CDR1 KGHPV, CDR2 FQNQEV (reference sequence). The ends were cut back, 2 bases at V and 1 base at J, with 5 bases in the middle. CDR3 size: 13 residues. The CDR3 spells CASSLDRNTEVFF. The DNA read from the CDR3 is TGTGCCAGCAGTCTGGACAGAAACACAGAAGTCTTC.

This clone has only one observation. The genes and germline here are from mouse. The sequence runs out 1 residue before the end of the CDR3; the remainder is reconstructed from the germline J gene. The chain is built from TRBV13-2 and TRBJ2-5; D may match TRBD1 or TRBD2 (6 bases each). CDR1 is NNHNN, CDR2 SYGAGS, per germline (reference sequence). The V end was cut by 5 bases, the J end by 6 bases, with 13 bases between. The CDR3 extends over 13 amino acids. The covered CDR3 bases are TGTGCCAGCGGCCCCGGGGGCGGGGACACCCAGTAC. Protein product: CASGPGGGDTQY. Given in full, the CDR3 is CASGPGGGDTQYF.

Note on this clone: The genes and germline here are from mouse. The CDR3 end lies 1 residue beyond the end of the read and is filled in from the germline J gene. The chain has TRBV1 and TRBJ2-4; D remains unclear. Germline CDR1 is NSQYPW and CDR2 is LRSPGD (reference sequence). With 1 base removed from V and 0 bases from J, the gap between germline ends came to 5 bases. The CDR3 sequence is 14 residues long. The CDR3 spells CTCSAAGSQNTLYF. The CDR3 DNA, read in part, is TGCACCTGCAGTGCAGCCGGTAGTCAAAACACCTTGTAC.